A single sample gave rise to the 3 T cell receptor beta chains below, sequenced in a study of shared clonotypes between healthy human individuals. Clones were read by immunoSEQ multiplex PCR, and TCRdb kept only the in-frame ones, dropping some. The table includes about 1,900,000 clones, about 95% detected once. Naive CD8 cells, CD45RO-negative and positively selected for CCR7, excluded terminally differentiated effector memory CD45RA+ cells. The sample consisted of naive CD8+ T cells sorted from blood. The receptor set was obtained from a man aged 18 to 29 in good health.

The rearrangement uses TRBV5-4 and TRBJ2-7; no clear D gene. V lost 2 bases, J lost 4 bases, and 16 bases lay in between. Germline-derived CDR1 and CDR2 are SGHNT and YYREEE (reference sequence). This CDR3 comprises 15 residues. DNA for the CDR3: TGTGCCAGCAGCTTCCGCGAAGGCGGTGTGTACGAGCAGTACTTC. Amino acids: CASSFREGGVYEQYF.

The DNA of the CDR3 is TGTGCCAGCAGCTGGACAGCTTCAACCTACGAGCAGTACTTC. Its translation: CASSWTASTYEQYF. This chain links TRBV5-6 with TRBJ2-7, with a tentative D call TRBD1 (6 bases). Trimming left V 3 bases short and J 2 bases short, with 12 bases between. The CDR3 contains 14 residues. Germline assignment: CDR1 SGHDT and CDR2 YYEEEE.

The chain employs TRBV19 and TRBJ1-3, with D maybe TRBD1 (6 bases). The CDR3 runs 16 residues. Deletions cut 7 bases from V and 0 bases from J, with 16 bases between. The germline V gene has CDR1 LNHDA and CDR2 SQIVND (reference sequence). The CDR3: CASKGTTLSSGNTIYF. CDR3 nucleotide sequence: TGTGCCAGTAAAGGGACAACGCTATCCTCTGGAAACACCATATATTTT.